This entry lists 3 T cell receptor beta chains sequenced from one sample in a study of beta chain features in type 1 diabetes. Reverse transcription of all isolated RNA meant that expressed TCRB transcripts were sequenced. TCRdb's table, derived via immunoSEQ multiplex PCR, lists solely in-frame clones and lacks some. Of hundreds of thousands of clones in the sample, approximately 15% were seen once. Specimen: naive CD4+ T cells from blood. The receptors were sampled from a man aged 30-40 years in good health.

The chain uses TRBV28 and TRBJ2-1; no clear D gene. The germline V gene encodes CDR1 MDHEN and CDR2 SYDVKM. V dropped 3 bases and J dropped 2 bases, with 11 bases sitting between them. This CDR3 contains 15 residues. In DNA, the CDR3 is TGTGCCAGCAGTTTCGGGTCAGGAACCTACAATGAGCAGTTCTTC. Translation: CASSFGSGTYNEQFF.

This clone was found a few times. The V call is TRBV29-1, the J call TRBJ1-1, with 11 bases that match TRBD1. Germline V gene lookup returns CDR1 SQVTM and CDR2 ANQGSEA. V shed 6 bases, J shed 4 bases, and the junction held 1 base outside the gene matches. The CDR3 runs to 12 residues. CDR3 sequence reads: CSVGTGGTEAFF. DNA for the CDR3: TGCAGCGTCGGGACAGGGGGCACTGAAGCTTTCTTT. The full variable domain, its missing parts supplied by reference TRBV29-1 and TRBJ1-1, is SAVISQKPSRDICQRGTSLTIQCQVDSQVTMMFWYRQQPGQSLTLIATANQGSEATYESGFVIDKFPISRPNLTFSTLTVSNMSPEDSSIYLCSVGTGGTEAFFGQGTRLTVV.

CDR3: CASSYRGSNTEAFF. In DNA form, the CDR3 reads TGTGCCAGCAGTTACCGCGGGTCGAACACTGAAGCTTTCTTT. The rearrangement uses TRBV6-5 and TRBJ1-1; D is ambiguous. Per the germline V gene, CDR1 is MNHEY and CDR2 is SVGAGI. V was cut by 2 bases and J by 1 base, with 8 bases left in between. This CDR3 comprises 14 residues.